A single sample gave rise to the 2 T cell receptor beta chains below, sequenced in a study of OX40 agonist ivuxolimab in advanced cancers. Clones were sequenced by immunoSEQ multiplex PCR, and TCRdb holds only the in-frame ones, with some missing. The sample lists 40,000 to 50,000 clones, around 81% occurring once. This sample comprised CD4+ or CD8+ T cells sorted from blood, obtained in a trial of the OX40 agonist ivuxolimab. The receptors stem from an adult with an advanced solid tumor such as melanoma, head and neck, liver or kidney cancer.

V gene TRBV28 combines with J gene TRBJ2-7; D could derive from TRBD1 or TRBD2 (5 bases each). The CDR3 has 15 amino acids. V dropped 6 bases and J dropped 0 bases, with 15 bases sitting between them. From germline, CDR1 is MDHEN and CDR2 SYDVKM. CDR3: CASSPGTGSSYEQYF. CDR3 bases: TGTGCCAGCAGCCCCGGGACGGGGAGCTCCTACGAGCAGTACTTC.

The rearrangement joins TRBV11-1 to TRBJ2-5; no clear D gene. Per the germline V gene, CDR1 is SGHAT and CDR2 is FQDESV (reference sequence). Trimming removed 5 bases from V and 0 bases from J, with 16 bases in between. The length of the CDR3 is 16 residues. The CDR3 DNA reads as TGTGCCAGCAGCCTCCCAACCAGGACGGACCAAGAGACCCAGTACTTC. Translated: CASSLPTRTDQETQYF.